This T cell receptor (beta chain) was documented in a study of a mutant IDH1 vaccine in newly diagnosed glioma. Background on the study: The treated population exhibited a male proportion of about 60%, a female proportion of roughly 40%, and a mean age of around 40 years. Every participant had undergone radiotherapy, temozolomide, or both before, and most underwent both.

Specified time point: baseline, week 1 (first vaccination visit). Treatment noted: pre-vaccination baseline after standard-of-care therapy. Data came from immunoSEQ multiplex PCR; TCRdb stores just in-frame clones and leaves some out. The sample has about 92,000 clones, around four fifths seen once. This clonotype was sampled from a woman in her fifties or sixties with glioma. Sequenced material: PBMCs, taken from a glioma patient treated with radiotherapy, temozolomide or both.

The CDR3, as DNA: TGCGCCAGCAGGTTACAGGGCAACGGGGAGCTGTTTTTT. It yields the protein CASRLQGNGELFF. The rearrangement links TRBV5-1 to TRBJ2-2; perhaps TRBD1 as D (6 bases). Germline V lookup: CDR1 SGHRS, CDR2 YFSETQ. V was clipped by 5 bases and J by 7 bases, with 12 bases between them. There are 13 residues in the CDR3.